The clone carrying this T cell receptor beta chain occurred many times. The antigen is not known. The data were taken from a study of identical twins. Notes on the study in general: Twin-shared out-of-frame alpha sequences were enriched for low generation probability.

A template switching step contributed a universal primer site, while unique molecular identifiers were present in the cDNA. TCRdb reanalysed the 5' RACE reads using MiXCR and keeps one entry per CDR3 protein. Of 210,000 or so distinct CDR3 sequences listed, around 6.8% are singletons. Everyone who gave samples was a healthy Caucasian. Trimming shortened V by 1 base and J by 1 base, and 4 bases separated the two germline ends. The CDR3 spans 13 residues. This same sample was also part of a study on yellow fever vaccine responses in identical twins.

The rearrangement uses TRBV12-3 or TRBV12-4 and TRBJ2-5; D gene uncertain. The receptor was derived from a woman aged 18-30 years in good health. Material: memory (CD45RO+) T cells sorted from blood. The CDR3 region is CASSLESQETQYF. CDR3 nucleotide sequence: TGTGCCAGCAGTTTAGAGAGCCAAGAGACCCAGTACTTC.